These 14 T cell receptor beta chains came from one sample sequenced in a study of HIV-infected patients and healthy controls. Reverse transcription used roughly 450 ng RNA and constant-region primers for alpha and beta. Alpha and beta chain libraries were made separately by chain-specific third strand synthesis with multiplexing indices. TCRdb used MiXCR to reprocess the 5' RACE reads, holding one entry per CDR3 protein. The table includes some 6,100 distinct CDR3 sequences, 6.5% to 7.5% detected once. Roughly three months, about 14 weeks, into antiretroviral therapy, follow-up blood was collected. No cell fractionation was done, so the repertoire covers all unsorted peripheral blood T cells. Specimen: blood, collected during antiretroviral therapy. These receptors all stem from an adult with HIV infection.

In its sample, this clonotype was seen many times. This chain connects TRBV7-9 to TRBJ1-1; D call uncertain. The V end lost 5 bases, the J end lost 2 bases, and 12 bases lay between the germline ends. Germline CDR1 SEHNR, CDR2 FQNEAQ (reference sequence). There are 14 residues in the CDR3. The CDR3 reads CASSQEGRNTEAFF. The CDR3, as DNA: TGTGCCAGCAGCCAAGAAGGCCGAAACACTGAAGCTTTCTTT.

This clonotype appeared many times. V is TRBV18 and J is TRBJ1-1; no clear D gene. V shed 2 bases and J shed 0 bases, with 13 bases lying between them. The germline V gene has CDR1 KGHSH and CDR2 LQKENI. The CDR3 loop spans 16 amino acids. CDR3 residues: CASSPSGKILNTEAFF. In DNA, the CDR3 is TGTGCCAGCTCACCATCGGGTAAGATTTTGAACACTGAAGCTTTCTTT.

This clonotype was seen many times. V gene TRBV7-9 combines with J gene TRBJ2-1, with 7 bases aligning to TRBD2. The CDR3 has 14 residues. J lost 3 bases, V lost 5 bases, and 4 bases had no gene match. CDR1 is SEHNR, CDR2 FQNEAQ, per germline (reference sequence). CDR3 amino acids: CASSAGTNYNEQFF. CDR3 nucleotide sequence: TGTGCCAGCAGCGCCGGGACTAACTACAATGAGCAGTTCTTC.

Relative to its sample, this clonotype is medium-sized. CDR3 sequence (DNA): TGTGCCAGCAGTTTATCGAATCCCGGGACAGGGCGGGGGCAGTACTTC. As protein: CASSLSNPGTGRGQYF. The V call is TRBV27, the J call TRBJ2-7; 9 bases agree with TRBD1. Germline lookup yields CDR1 MNHEY and CDR2 SMNVEV (reference sequence). V shed 0 bases, J shed 9 bases, and the junction held 12 bases outside the gene matches. The CDR3 is 16 amino acids.

The rearrangement links TRBV11-2 to TRBJ2-3, with 15 bases matching TRBD2. From germline, CDR1 is SGHAT and CDR2 FQNNGV. The CDR3 length is 18 residues. Trimming at V came to 4 bases and at J to 4 bases, leaving 9 bases not matched to a gene. The CDR3 is CASSSGLAGGFYPDTQYF. The DNA of the CDR3 is TGTGCCAGCAGCTCTGGACTAGCGGGGGGGTTTTATCCAGATACGCAGTATTTT.

Concerning this clonotype itself: One base away lies a much larger clone, so this may be a sequencing read error. The rearrangement joins TRBV27 to TRBJ2-7; 8 bases are a match to TRBD2. The germline V gene encodes CDR1 MNHEY and CDR2 SMNVEV (reference sequence). Trimming took 3 bases from V and 5 from J; bases not matched to a gene: 6. The CDR3 is 14 residues long. In DNA form, the CDR3 reads TGTGCCAGCAGTTTGGTAGCGGGATGGCACGAGCAGTACTTC. Translation gives CASSLVAGWHEQYF.

This clonotype is medium-sized by share. The chain couples TRBV10-2 to TRBJ2-2; 8 nucleotides match TRBD2. CDR3 length equals 15 residues. The V gene end was trimmed by 7 bases and the J gene end by 1 base; junction bases not matched to a gene: 5. Germline CDR1 WSHSY, CDR2 SAAADI. CDR3 nucleotide sequence: TGCGCCAGCACCCCGGGACTAGGGAACACCGGGGAGCTGTTTTTT. It is translated as CASTPGLGNTGELFF.

At least ten counts were recorded for this clonotype. The V gene is TRBV7-8, the J gene TRBJ2-7; no clear D. Per germline, CDR1 SGHVS and CDR2 FQNEAQ. V shed 4 bases and J shed 0 bases, with 4 bases lying between them. The CDR3 consists of 12 residues. The CDR3 DNA follows: TGTGCCAGCAGCTCGATCTCCTACGAGCAGTACTTC. This encodes CASSSISYEQYF.

The rearrangement uses TRBV12-3 or TRBV12-4 and TRBJ1-1, with D uncertain. The length of the CDR3 is 12 residues. V dropped 3 bases and J dropped 5 bases, with 7 bases sitting between them. The CDR3 bases are TGTGCCAGCAGTTTCGCTGGGACTGAAGCTTTCTTT. Protein product: CASSFAGTEAFF.

This clonotype has at least ten counts. This chain uses TRBV5-6 with TRBJ2-1, with D perhaps TRBD1 (6 bases). The CDR3 length is 14 residues. The V end was cut by 4 bases, the J end by 8 bases, with 16 bases between. Germline V CDR1 and CDR2: SGHDT, YYEEEE. The CDR3 coding sequence is TGTGCCAGCAGCGCTGAGGGGGTGGGCCATGAGCAGTTCTTC. Amino acids: CASSAEGVGHEQFF.

This clonotype is classed as medium-sized (0.01 to 0.1%). The chain is built from TRBV6-5 and TRBJ2-1, with TRBD2 as a possible D gene (5 bases). The CDR3 is made up of 13 amino acids. Deletions cut 2 bases from V and 3 bases from J, with 5 bases between. Germline V lookup: CDR1 MNHEY, CDR2 SVGAGI. CDR3 nucleotides: TGTGCCAGCAGTTACCGGGACTACAATGAGCAGTTCTTC. Translated, it gives CASSYRDYNEQFF.

By frequency in the sample, this clonotype is medium-sized. The V call is TRBV4-2, the J call TRBJ1-1; weak D call: TRBD1 (6 bases). The CDR3 has 14 amino acids. V shed 4 bases and J shed 2 bases, with 11 bases lying between them. Germline V CDR1 and CDR2: LGHNA, YNFKEQ. CDR3 coding DNA: TGTGCCAGCAGCCTGACGGGGGGCAACACTGAAGCTTTCTTT. As protein: CASSLTGGNTEAFF.

This clonotype has just a few counts. J is TRBJ2-7 and V is TRBV20-1, with TRBD1 as a possible D gene (5 bases). Germline CDR1 is DFQATT and CDR2 is SNEGSKA (reference sequence). The V gene lost 3 bases and the J gene lost 3 bases, with 12 bases spanning the gap. This CDR3 contains 13 residues. CDR3 sequence reads: CSARRYQGYEQYF. CDR3 sequence (DNA): TGCAGTGCTAGGCGCTACCAGGGCTACGAGCAGTACTTC.

The chain recombines TRBV20-1 with TRBJ2-7; TRBD1 agrees at 8 bases. The CDR3 is made up of 15 amino acids. The germline CDR1 and CDR2 sequences are DFQATT and SNEGSKA (reference sequence). The ends lost 0 bases at V and 1 base at J; junction bases unmatched: 5. CDR3 amino acids: CSAREGQGLSYEQYF. CDR3 DNA: TGCAGTGCTAGAGAAGGACAGGGACTTTCCTACGAGCAGTACTTC.